The source of this TCR beta chain is a study of OX40 agonist ivuxolimab in advanced cancers. About the research overall: The eligibility criteria allowed prior anti-PD-1, anti-PD-L1 or anti-CTLA-4 therapy, and about 40% had some.

Study results and caveats: Low normalized T-cell clonal expansion was also seen in some nonresponders. CD4+ and CD8+ T cells in blood underwent clonal expansion by week 6 at 0.1 to 3.0 mg/kg.

Some clones are missing from TCRdb's copy, which holds only in-frame ones; the method was immunoSEQ multiplex PCR. The sample comprises 82,000 or so clones, 75% to 90% of which are singletons, and approximately 2.3% rests with the top ten. This clone has just one count. What it binds is not known. Germline V gives CDR1 SGHDN, CDR2 FVKESK. The CDR3 extends over 14 amino acids. The V end was cut by 4 bases, the J end by 8 bases, with 12 bases between. The TCR was taken from an adult with an advanced solid tumor such as melanoma, head and neck, liver or kidney cancer. The V and J genes are TRBV14 and TRBJ1-6; D may be TRBD1 (5 bases). The specimen was CD4+ or CD8+ T cells sorted from blood, collected in a trial of the OX40 agonist ivuxolimab. The CDR3 here is CASSPPGGYSPLHF. CDR3 DNA: TGTGCCAGCAGCCCTCCCGGGGGTTATTCACCCCTCCACTTT.